The 14 T cell receptor beta chains reported below all come from one sample, sequenced in a study of T cell changes during pregnancy in multiple sclerosis. Data came from immunoSEQ multiplex PCR; TCRdb stores just in-frame clones and leaves some out. The sample contains about 59,000 clones, about nine tenths of which appear only once. Sequencing was performed on peripheral blood, taken in the second trimester of pregnancy. The receptor source for this set is a female donor with multiple sclerosis, enrolled in a pregnancy study.

The CDR3 DNA reads as TGCAGCGTTGAAGAAGACAGGCAGTTCTTC. Amino acids: CSVEEDRQFF. The V gene is TRBV29-1, the J gene TRBJ2-1, with D maybe TRBD1 (5 bases). V was trimmed by 0 bases and J by 12 bases, leaving 6 bases between them. The CDR3 is 10 residues long. Looked up from germline, CDR1 is SQVTM and CDR2 is ANQGSEA.

This chain uses TRBV9 with TRBJ2-1; 8 bases are a match to TRBD2. Per germline, CDR1 SGDLS and CDR2 YYNGEE. V trimming: 5 bases; J trimming: 4 bases; junction bases outside the gene matches: 8. CDR3 size: 15 residues. CDR3 in DNA: TGTGCCAGCAGGTCCGGGGGGGCGTCTTACAATGAGCAGTTCTTC. This codes for CASRSGGASYNEQFF.

J is TRBJ2-7 and V is TRBV10-3; 8 bases fit TRBD1. Germline trimming cut 0 bases from V and 4 bases from J; bases unmatched to any gene: 2. This CDR3 spans 14 amino acids. Per germline, CDR1 ENHRY and CDR2 SYGVKD. The CDR3: CAISESGQGYEQYF. In DNA, the CDR3 is TGTGCCATCAGTGAGTCTGGACAGGGTTACGAGCAGTACTTC.

This sequence joins TRBV9 and TRBJ1-1, with no clear D. V was trimmed by 0 bases and J by 6 bases, leaving 9 bases between them. From germline, CDR1 is SGDLS and CDR2 YYNGEE. The CDR3 length is 13 residues. The CDR3 sequence is CASSVAPGAEAFF. The DNA of the CDR3 is TGTGCCAGCAGCGTAGCCCCGGGAGCTGAAGCTTTCTTT.

The chain uses TRBV2 and TRBJ1-5; TRBD1 aligns across 8 bases. The CDR3 runs to 16 residues. Per germline, CDR1 SNHLY and CDR2 FYNNEI. V shed 7 bases, J shed 2 bases, and the junction held 10 bases outside the gene matches. The CDR3 nucleotides read TGTGCCAGCACAAGGACAGGGTTGGAAGGCAATCAGCCCCAGCATTTT. Translated: CASTRTGLEGNQPQHF.

This chain joins TRBV10-3 and TRBJ2-4, with TRBD1 as a possible D gene (6 bases). Per germline, CDR1 ENHRY and CDR2 SYGVKD. The CDR3 has 13 residues. V was cut by 1 base and J by 7 bases, with 8 bases left in between. CDR3 protein: CAISEWQGNIQYF. The CDR3 bases are TGTGCCATCAGTGAGTGGCAGGGGAACATTCAGTACTTC.

The rearrangement joins TRBV2 to TRBJ1-2; D gene ambiguous. CDR1 is SNHLY, CDR2 FYNNEI, per germline. The CDR3 has 13 residues. With 1 base removed from V and 3 bases from J, the gap between germline ends came to 6 bases. As DNA, the CDR3 is TGTGCCAGCAGTGAAGGAAAGCACTATGGCTACACCTTC. This codes for CASSEGKHYGYTF.

This sequence joins TRBV18 and TRBJ1-4, with unresolved D. With 2 bases removed from V and 8 bases from J, the gap between germline ends came to 15 bases. Germline CDR1 and CDR2: KGHSH and LQKENI. This CDR3 is 15 amino acids long. CDR3 nucleotide sequence: TGTGCCAGCTCACCATTGGCAGGCGCCCCAGAAAAACTGTTTTTT. It yields the protein CASSPLAGAPEKLFF. Complete variable domain (other parts from reference TRBV18 and TRBJ1-4): NAGVMQNPRHLVRRRGQEARLRCSPMKGHSHVYWYRQLPEEGLKFMVYLQKENIIDESGMPKERFSAEFPKEGPSILRIQQVVRGDSAAYFCASSPLAGAPEKLFFGSGTQLSVL.

This clone was counted a single time. V gene TRBV12-5 combines with J gene TRBJ1-4; 7 positions agree with TRBD1. Germline V gene data show CDR1 as LGHNT and CDR2 as FRNRAP. This CDR3 is 15 amino acids long. J lost 5 bases, V lost 4 bases, and 7 bases had no gene match. The CDR3 is CASGSGQTLNEKLFF. The CDR3 nucleotides are TGTGCTAGTGGTTCGGGACAGACCCTAAATGAAAAACTGTTTTTT. The full variable domain, rest sourced from reference TRBV12-5 and TRBJ1-4, is DARVTQTPRHKVTEMGQEVTMRCQPILGHNTVFWYRQTMMQGLELLAYFRNRAPLDDSGMPKDRFSAEMPDATLATLKIQPSEPRDSAVYFCASGSGQTLNEKLFFGSGTQLSVL.

The chain couples TRBV19 to TRBJ1-3, with D hard to call. V lost 8 bases, J lost 3 bases, and 14 bases lay in between. This CDR3 region has 14 residues. Per germline, CDR1 LNHDA and CDR2 SQIVND (reference sequence). CDR3 sequence: CASRRWADGNTIYF. The CDR3 DNA follows: TGTGCCAGTCGACGCTGGGCTGATGGAAACACCATATATTTT.

This rearrangement joins TRBV11-2 to TRBJ1-2; D is unclear. CDR1 is SGHAT and CDR2 is FQNNGV in the germline V gene. The CDR3 loop spans 17 amino acids. V lost 0 bases and J 7 bases, leaving 21 bases between the germline ends. Here the CDR3 reads CASSLDLELWQASGYTF. In DNA, the CDR3 is TGTGCCAGCAGCTTAGACCTCGAGTTGTGGCAGGCAAGTGGCTACACCTTC.

The chain has TRBV19 and TRBJ2-1; TRBD2 might be the D (7 bases). V was pared by 2 bases and J by 10 bases, with 15 bases between. Germline V gene lookup returns CDR1 LNHDA and CDR2 SQIVND (reference sequence). The CDR3 length is 14 residues. The CDR3 region is CASSIRRGAPEQFF. The CDR3 DNA reads TGTGCCAGTAGTATAAGACGGGGGGCCCCGGAGCAGTTCTTC.

The CDR3 spells CASSPSRDEQYF. CDR3 nucleotides: TGTGCCAGCAGCCCAAGCAGGGACGAGCAGTACTTC. The chain uses TRBV6-5 and TRBJ2-7; possible D gene TRBD1, 5 bases. There are 12 residues in the CDR3. V was clipped by 6 bases and J by 5 bases, with 11 bases between them. Germline-derived CDR1 and CDR2 are MNHEY and SVGAGI.

The chain uses TRBV7-9 and TRBJ1-5; D possibly corresponds to TRBD1 (5 bases). The CDR3 has 15 residues. The germline V gene has CDR1 SEHNR and CDR2 FQNEAQ (reference sequence). V lost 3 bases and J lost 5, with 14 bases in between. CDR3 sequence: CASSFSAAGDQPQHF. In DNA form, the CDR3 reads TGTGCCAGCAGCTTTAGTGCGGCGGGGGATCAGCCCCAGCATTTT.